The rows below give T cell receptor beta chains drawn from one sample of a study of shared clonotypes between healthy human individuals. Here immunoSEQ multiplex PCR was the method, and the copy in TCRdb shows in-frame clones only, minus some. The sample lists a few million clones; approximately 92% were seen once. Specimen: naive CD4+ T cells sorted from blood. The receptor set was obtained from a man aged 18 to 30 in good health. CDR3s include the opening cysteine and the closing phenylalanine or tryptophan. A D gene is named only where the DNA matches it firmly. Not every row has a clone size; where given, it reads once, few, many or a size class.

V gene: TRBV10-1; J gene: TRBJ2-3; clone size: .; D gene: TRBD2; CDR3 protein: CASSEALAGVTDTQYF; CDR3 DNA: TGCGCCAGCAGTGAGGCCCTAGCGGGAGTGACAGATACGCAGTATTTT
V gene: TRBV5-1; J gene: TRBJ2-7; clone size: .; D gene: .; CDR3 protein: CASSLEAGARRYEQYF; CDR3 DNA: TGCGCCAGCAGCTTGGAGGCAGGGGCGAGGAGATACGAGCAGTACTTC
V gene: TRBV2; J gene: TRBJ2-1; clone size: once; D gene: .; CDR3 protein: CASTRSGFGHNEQFF; CDR3 DNA: TGTGCCAGCACCCGATCCGGATTCGGCCACAATGAGCAGTTCTTC
V gene: TRBV10-3; J gene: TRBJ2-1; clone size: .; D gene: TRBD2; CDR3 protein: CAISESTSGSRGEQFF; CDR3 DNA: TGTGCCATCAGTGAGAGTACTAGCGGATCACGGGGTGAGCAGTTCTTC
V gene: TRBV7-3; J gene: TRBJ1-1; clone size: .; D gene: .; CDR3 protein: CASSPHDFRVGMNTEAFF; CDR3 DNA: TGTGCCAGCAGCCCGCACGATTTCAGGGTAGGGATGAACACTGAAGCTTTCTTT
V gene: TRBV19; J gene: TRBJ2-3; clone size: .; D gene: .; CDR3 protein: CASSTVTSWRDRSTDTQYF; CDR3 DNA: TGTGCCAGTAGTACTGTTACATCTTGGAGGGACAGAAGCACAGATACGCAGTATTTT
V gene: TRBV7-9; J gene: TRBJ2-7; clone size: .; D gene: .; CDR3 protein: CASSLGGSGSYEQYF; CDR3 DNA: TGTGCCAGCAGCTTAGGGGGGTCAGGCTCCTACGAGCAGTACTTC
V gene: TRBV19; J gene: TRBJ2-7; clone size: .; D gene: TRBD1; CDR3 protein: CASSIDRQGPYEQYF; CDR3 DNA: TGTGCCAGTAGTATAGATAGACAGGGTCCTTACGAGCAGTACTTC
V gene: TRBV5-1; J gene: TRBJ2-3; clone size: .; D gene: TRBD2; CDR3 protein: CASSLGPQGLAGGDTQYF; CDR3 DNA: TGCGCCAGCAGCTTGGGCCCACAGGGACTAGCGGGGGGAGATACGCAGTATTTT
V gene: TRBV18; J gene: TRBJ2-7; clone size: .; D gene: TRBD2; CDR3 protein: CASSPDWGGSQGIQYF; CDR3 DNA: TGTGCCAGCTCACCCGATTGGGGCGGGAGTCAAGGTATCCAGTACTTC
V gene: TRBV18; J gene: TRBJ1-2; clone size: few; D gene: .; CDR3 protein: CASSGTGNYGYTF; CDR3 DNA: TGTGCCAGCTCAGGAACAGGGAACTATGGCTACACCTTC
V gene: TRBV6-1; J gene: TRBJ2-3; clone size: once; D gene: TRBD2; CDR3 protein: CASSWGLAAQYF; CDR3 DNA: TGTGCCAGCAGTTGGGGACTAGCAGCGCAGTATTTT
V gene: TRBV5-1; J gene: TRBJ1-4; clone size: once; D gene: .; CDR3 protein: CASSLSAGADEKLFF; CDR3 DNA: TGCGCCAGCAGCTTGTCAGCGGGGGCGGATGAAAAACTGTTTTTT
V gene: TRBV4-1; J gene: TRBJ2-2; clone size: .; D gene: TRBD2; CDR3 protein: CASSRTSGNTGELFF; CDR3 DNA: TGCGCCAGCAGTCGGACTAGCGGGAACACCGGGGAGCTGTTTTTT
V gene: TRBV5-1; J gene: TRBJ1-5; clone size: .; D gene: TRBD1; CDR3 protein: CASSSGGQINQPQHF; CDR3 DNA: TGCGCCAGCAGCTCTGGGGGACAGATCAATCAGCCCCAGCATTTT
V gene: TRBV10-3; J gene: TRBJ2-2; clone size: .; D gene: .; CDR3 protein: CAISESVSAIGELFF; CDR3 DNA: TGTGCCATCAGTGAGTCTGTCAGCGCGATCGGGGAGCTGTTTTTT
V gene: TRBV7-9; J gene: TRBJ2-5; clone size: .; D gene: TRBD2; CDR3 protein: CASSLALAGQETQYF; CDR3 DNA: TGTGCCAGCAGCTTAGCCCTAGCGGGACAAGAGACCCAGTACTTC
V gene: TRBV19; J gene: TRBJ1-1; clone size: .; D gene: .; CDR3 protein: CASNRGALNTEAFF; CDR3 DNA: TGTGCCAGTAACCGGGGCGCCTTGAACACTGAAGCTTTCTTT
V gene: TRBV30; J gene: TRBJ1-6; clone size: few; D gene: .; CDR3 protein: CAWTAREDSPLHF; CDR3 DNA: TGTGCCTGGACAGCGCGGGAGGATTCACCCCTCCACTTT
V gene: TRBV5-1; J gene: TRBJ1-2; clone size: .; D gene: .; CDR3 protein: CASSSPQGIGGYTF; CDR3 DNA: TGCGCCAGCAGCTCACCGCAGGGGATAGGTGGCTACACCTTC
V gene: TRBV30; J gene: TRBJ2-1; clone size: .; D gene: TRBD2; CDR3 protein: CAWSSGLAGGNEQFF; CDR3 DNA: TGTGCCTGGAGTTCGGGACTAGCGGGGGGCAATGAGCAGTTCTTC
V gene: TRBV2; J gene: TRBJ2-4; clone size: .; D gene: TRBD1; CDR3 protein: CASNGQGLAKNIQYF; CDR3 DNA: TGTGCCAGCAACGGACAGGGTCTAGCCAAAAACATTCAGTACTTC
V gene: TRBV2; J gene: TRBJ2-7; clone size: .; D gene: .; CDR3 protein: CASKPNVYEQYF; CDR3 DNA: TGTGCCAGCAAGCCCAACGTCTACGAGCAGTACTTC
V gene: TRBV30; J gene: TRBJ1-4; clone size: .; D gene: .; CDR3 protein: CAWDRDSEKLFF; CDR3 DNA: TGTGCCTGGGACCGGGATTCGGAAAAACTGTTTTTT
V gene: TRBV5-1; J gene: TRBJ1-4; clone size: .; D gene: TRBD1; CDR3 protein: CASRSTGGAANEKLFF; CDR3 DNA: TGCGCCAGCAGAAGTACAGGGGGCGCCGCTAATGAAAAACTGTTTTTT
V gene: TRBV19; J gene: TRBJ2-1; clone size: few; D gene: TRBD2; CDR3 protein: CASSIDRAGGPNEQFF; CDR3 DNA: TGTGCCAGTAGTATAGATCGGGCGGGGGGGCCGAATGAGCAGTTCTTC
V gene: TRBV7-9; J gene: TRBJ1-4; clone size: .; D gene: TRBD1; CDR3 protein: CASSLGGGGEKLFF; CDR3 DNA: TGTGCCAGCAGCCTGGGAGGGGGCGGTGAAAAACTGTTTTTT
V gene: TRBV6-1; J gene: TRBJ2-7; clone size: .; D gene: .; CDR3 protein: CASSERAGVSSYEQYF; CDR3 DNA: TGTGCCAGCAGTGAAAGGGCAGGGGTATCGTCCTACGAGCAGTACTTC
V gene: TRBV6-1; J gene: TRBJ2-3; clone size: .; D gene: .; CDR3 protein: CASTPAKDTQYF; CDR3 DNA: TGTGCCAGCACTCCCGCAAAGGATACGCAGTATTTT
V gene: TRBV11-2; J gene: TRBJ2-7; clone size: .; D gene: TRBD2; CDR3 protein: CASSHGLAGLYEQYF; CDR3 DNA: TGTGCCAGCAGCCATGGCCTAGCGGGACTGTACGAGCAGTACTTC
V gene: TRBV7-6; J gene: TRBJ2-2; clone size: .; D gene: TRBD2; CDR3 protein: CASSFGLAGGLNTGELFF; CDR3 DNA: TGTGCCAGCAGTTTCGGACTAGCGGGAGGACTGAACACCGGGGAGCTGTTTTTT
V gene: TRBV18; J gene: TRBJ1-5; clone size: once; D gene: .; CDR3 protein: CASSRDSNQPQHF; CDR3 DNA: TGTGCCAGCTCACGTGATAGCAATCAGCCCCAGCATTTT
V gene: TRBV7-2; J gene: TRBJ1-2; clone size: .; D gene: .; CDR3 protein: CASSLGSGITFYGYTF; CDR3 DNA: TGTGCCAGCAGCTTAGGGTCGGGGATTACTTTCTATGGCTACACCTTC
V gene: TRBV18; J gene: TRBJ2-5; clone size: .; D gene: .; CDR3 protein: CASSPSGGRRPAETQYF; CDR3 DNA: TGTGCCAGCTCACCCTCAGGGGGGAGAAGGCCGGCGGAGACCCAGTACTTC
V gene: TRBV6-5; J gene: TRBJ2-1; clone size: .; D gene: .; CDR3 protein: CASRPPGGSYNEQFF; CDR3 DNA: TGTGCCAGCAGACCCCCCGGCGGCTCCTACAATGAGCAGTTCTTC